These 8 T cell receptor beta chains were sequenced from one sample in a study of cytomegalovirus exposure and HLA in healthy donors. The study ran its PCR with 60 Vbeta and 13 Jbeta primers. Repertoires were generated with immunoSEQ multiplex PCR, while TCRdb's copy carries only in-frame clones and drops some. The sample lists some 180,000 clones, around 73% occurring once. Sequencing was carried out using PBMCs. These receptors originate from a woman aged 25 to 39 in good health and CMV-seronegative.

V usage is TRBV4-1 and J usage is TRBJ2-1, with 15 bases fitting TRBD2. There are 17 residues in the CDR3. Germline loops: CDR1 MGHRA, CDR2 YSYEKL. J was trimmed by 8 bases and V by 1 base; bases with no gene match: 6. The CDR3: CASSQGGLAGGRHEQFF. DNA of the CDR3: TGCGCCAGCAGCCAAGGGGGACTAGCGGGGGGTCGGCATGAGCAGTTCTTC.

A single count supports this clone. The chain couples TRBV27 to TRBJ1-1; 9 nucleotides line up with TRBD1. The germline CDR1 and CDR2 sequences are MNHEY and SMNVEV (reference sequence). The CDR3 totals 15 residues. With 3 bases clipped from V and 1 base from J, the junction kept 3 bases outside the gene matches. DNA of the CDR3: TGTGCCAGCAGTTTGAGGGGACAGGGGAACACTGAAGCTTTCTTT. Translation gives CASSLRGQGNTEAFF.

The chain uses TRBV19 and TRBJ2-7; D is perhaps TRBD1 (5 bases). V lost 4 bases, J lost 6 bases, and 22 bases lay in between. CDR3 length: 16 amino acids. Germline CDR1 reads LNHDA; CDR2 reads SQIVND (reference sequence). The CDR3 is CASSRGPSNPYAEQYF. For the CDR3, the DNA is TGTGCCAGTAGTAGGGGCCCGTCAAACCCTTACGCCGAGCAGTACTTC. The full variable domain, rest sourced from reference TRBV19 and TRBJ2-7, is DGGITQSPKYLFRKEGQNVTLSCEQNLNHDAMYWYRQDPGQGLRLIYYSQIVNDFQKGDIAEGYSVSREKKESFPLTVTSAQKNPTAFYLCASSRGPSNPYAEQYFGPGTRLTVT.

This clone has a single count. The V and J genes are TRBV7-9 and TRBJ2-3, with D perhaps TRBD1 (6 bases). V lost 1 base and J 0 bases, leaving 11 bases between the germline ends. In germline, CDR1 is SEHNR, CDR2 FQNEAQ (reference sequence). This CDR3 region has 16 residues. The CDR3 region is CASSLGTGRSTDTQYF. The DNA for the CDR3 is TGTGCCAGCAGCTTAGGTACAGGGCGAAGCACAGATACGCAGTATTTT.

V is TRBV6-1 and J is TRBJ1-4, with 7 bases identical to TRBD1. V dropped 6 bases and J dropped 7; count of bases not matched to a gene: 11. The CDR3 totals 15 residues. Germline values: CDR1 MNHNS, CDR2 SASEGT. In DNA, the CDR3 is TGTGCCAGCAGCCTACTAGACAGGGAAGCTGAAAAACTGTTTTTT. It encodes CASSLLDREAEKLFF.

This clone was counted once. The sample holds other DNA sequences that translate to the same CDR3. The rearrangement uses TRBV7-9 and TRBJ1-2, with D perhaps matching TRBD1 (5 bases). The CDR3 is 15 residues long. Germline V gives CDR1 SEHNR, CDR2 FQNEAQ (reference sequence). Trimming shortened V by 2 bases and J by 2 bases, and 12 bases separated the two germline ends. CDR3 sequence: CASSLLLGPNYGYTF. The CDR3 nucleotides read TGTGCCAGCAGCTTACTGCTGGGGCCAAACTATGGCTACACCTTC.

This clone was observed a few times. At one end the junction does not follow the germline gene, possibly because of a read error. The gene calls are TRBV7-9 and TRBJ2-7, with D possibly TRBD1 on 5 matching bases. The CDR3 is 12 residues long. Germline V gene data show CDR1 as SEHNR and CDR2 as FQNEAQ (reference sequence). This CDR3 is CSSSSRAYEQYF. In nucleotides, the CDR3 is TGTTCCAGCAGCTCCAGGGCTTACGAGCAGTACTTC.

This CDR3 reads CASSLIGDTEAFF. The CDR3 coding sequence is TGCGCCAGCAGCTTGATAGGGGACACTGAAGCTTTCTTT. The rearrangement joins TRBV5-1 to TRBJ1-1; weak D call: TRBD1 (5 bases). V was pared by 1 base and J by 3 bases, with 7 bases between. The germline gives CDR1 SGHRS, CDR2 YFSETQ. There are 13 residues in the CDR3.